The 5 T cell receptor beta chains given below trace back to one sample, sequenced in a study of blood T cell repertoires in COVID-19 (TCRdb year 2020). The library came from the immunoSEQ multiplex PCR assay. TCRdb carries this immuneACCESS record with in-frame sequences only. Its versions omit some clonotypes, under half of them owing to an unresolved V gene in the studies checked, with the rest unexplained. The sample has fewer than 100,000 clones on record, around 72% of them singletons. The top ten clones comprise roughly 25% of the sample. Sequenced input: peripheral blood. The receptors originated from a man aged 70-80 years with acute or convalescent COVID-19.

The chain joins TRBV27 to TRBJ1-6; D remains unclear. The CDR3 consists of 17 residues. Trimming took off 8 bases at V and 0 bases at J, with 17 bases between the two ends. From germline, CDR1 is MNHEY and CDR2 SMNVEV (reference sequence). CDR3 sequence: CASGARTHGSYNSPLHF. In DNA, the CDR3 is TGTGCCAGCGGAGCTCGGACTCATGGCTCCTATAATTCACCCCTCCACTTT.

This CDR3 reads CASSIDHNTDTQYF. CDR3 DNA sequence: TGTGCCAGTAGTATAGATCACAACACAGATACGCAGTATTTT. The chain joins TRBV19 to TRBJ2-3; D is unresolved. V dropped 0 bases and J dropped 2 bases, with 6 bases sitting between them. The CDR3 consists of 14 residues. Germline V gene sequence: CDR1 LNHDA, CDR2 SQIVND (reference sequence). Looking up the rest from reference TRBV19 and TRBJ2-3 gives the full variable domain: DGGITQSPKYLFRKEGQNVTLSCEQNLNHDAMYWYRQDPGQGLRLIYYSQIVNDFQKGDIAEGYSVSREKKESFPLTVTSAQKNPTAFYLCASSIDHNTDTQYFGPGTRLTVL.

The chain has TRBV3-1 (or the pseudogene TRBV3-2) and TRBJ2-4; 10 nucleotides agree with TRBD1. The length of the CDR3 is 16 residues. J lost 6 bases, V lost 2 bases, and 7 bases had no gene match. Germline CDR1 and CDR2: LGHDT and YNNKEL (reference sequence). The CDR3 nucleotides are TGTGCCAGCAGCCAATGGGGGGACAGGGGACCAAACATTCAGTACTTC. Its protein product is CASSQWGDRGPNIQYF.

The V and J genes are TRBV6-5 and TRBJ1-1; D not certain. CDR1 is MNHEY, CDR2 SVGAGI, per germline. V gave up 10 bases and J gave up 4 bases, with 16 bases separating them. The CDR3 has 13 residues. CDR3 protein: CAIQSRGFTEAFF. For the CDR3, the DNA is TGTGCCATCCAAAGTCGGGGATTCACTGAAGCTTTCTTT.

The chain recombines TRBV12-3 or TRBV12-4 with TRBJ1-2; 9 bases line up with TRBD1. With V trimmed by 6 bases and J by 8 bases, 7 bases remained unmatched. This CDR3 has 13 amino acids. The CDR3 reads CASSSGTGRGYTF. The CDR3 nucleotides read TGTGCCAGCAGCTCCGGGACAGGGCGCGGCTACACCTTC.